One TCR beta chain is described in this entry. The antigen is not known. The data derive from a study of cytomegalovirus exposure and HLA in healthy donors. Study-level background: Approximately 180 million T cells yielded some 100 million unique TCR beta sequences, as an earlier analysis found.

Study-wide points: In terms of immune exposure information, only CMV serostatus was available.

PCR involved 60 Vbeta and 13 Jbeta primers. Libraries were prepared by immunoSEQ multiplex PCR; TCRdb keeps only in-frame clonotypes and omits some of them. The sample has around 120,000 clones, 80% to 90% seen once. The V end was cut by 3 bases, the J end by 5 bases, with 19 bases between. The CDR3 covers 16 residues. CDR1 and CDR2 (germline): SGDLS, YYNGEE. The sequence was collected from a man between 50 and 59 years old in good health and CMV-seronegative. Sequenced material: PBMCs. The chain links TRBV9 to TRBJ2-3, with D possibly matching TRBD1 (6 bases). For the CDR3, the DNA is TGTGCCAGCAGCGCCCTCCTCACAGGGACGGAAGATACGCAGTATTTT. Encoded protein: CASSALLTGTEDTQYF.